This TCR beta chain was sequenced for a study of beta chain features in type 1 diabetes. Points from the study as a whole: The cDNA sequencing approach could over-represent high-TCR-expressing cells. The VDJ junctions of type 1 diabetes patients carried fewer insertions and more deletions. In every one of the four CD4+ subsets, TCRB CDR3s were moderately but significantly shorter in Type 1 diabetes patients.

Points on this clone: Its matching antigen is unknown.

Stem cell-like memory, regulatory, central memory and naive CD4+ cells were sorted via CD45RO/CCR7/CD25/CD127/CD95/CD27. Investigators reverse transcribed all isolated RNA, so they sequenced expressed TCRB transcripts. Naive, central memory and regulatory T cell samples produced a mean of about 3.5 million reads. Produced via immunoSEQ multiplex PCR; TCRdb's table is partial and in-frame only. In the table there are about 340,000 clones, about a tenth of which are singletons. This TCR derives from a man aged 25-45 years with type 1 diabetes. Sequenced input: central memory CD4+ T cells from blood.

The CDR3 region is CASRSGTQGTEAFF. The CDR3 nucleotides are TGTGCCAGCAGGTCCGGGACACAGGGAACTGAAGCTTTCTTT. The chain has TRBV5-5 and TRBJ1-1; D possibly corresponds to TRBD1 (6 bases). V shed 5 bases and J shed 5 bases, with 16 bases lying between them. This CDR3 region has 14 residues. Germline V gene lookup returns CDR1 SGHKS and CDR2 YYEKEE (reference sequence).